The 14 T cell receptor beta chains in this list originate from one sample, sequenced in a study of blood T cells in healthy people across ages. Alongside a J-beta primer mix, a sample-barcoded 5' primer served in a second PCR lasting roughly 7 to 11 cycles. MiXCR, run by TCRdb on the 5' RACE reads, gives a single entry per CDR3 protein. Of about 600,000 distinct CDR3 sequences in the sample, 45% to 55% were seen once. Sequenced sample: blood. The origin of the receptors is an elderly man in good health.

The CDR3 is CASSLKGQGYEQYF. The CDR3, as DNA: TGTGCCAGCAGCTTAAAGGGACAGGGATACGAGCAGTACTTC. This sequence joins TRBV7-2 and TRBJ2-7; 9 bases align to TRBD1. CDR1 SGHTA and CDR2 FQGNSA come from the germline V gene. The CDR3 has 14 residues. V was pared by 2 bases and J by 4 bases, with 3 bases of the junction left unmatched.

This clonotype has a handful of counts. V is TRBV29-1 and J is TRBJ1-1; D gene unclear. V gave up 0 bases and J gave up 5 bases, with 13 bases separating them. CDR3 length equals 14 residues. Germline values: CDR1 SQVTM, CDR2 ANQGSEA. CDR3 nucleotides: TGCAGCGTTGAAGAGGGAGGGTATGGTACTGAAGCTTTCTTT. This translates into CSVEEGGYGTEAFF.

DNA for the CDR3: TGTGCCAGCAGCGACAAGGGACGGTACCAAGAGACCCAGTACTTC. This encodes CASSDKGRYQETQYF. The genes are TRBV7-9 and TRBJ2-5, with D tentatively TRBD1 or TRBD2 (5 bases each). CDR3 size: 15 residues. Trimming removed 5 bases at V and 0 bases at J, with 13 bases between. Germline CDR1 and CDR2: SEHNR and FQNEAQ (reference sequence).

Written as DNA, the CDR3 is TGCGCCAGCAGCTTGGTTGGGGTGTCGGGTGGCTACACCTTC. Protein sequence: CASSLVGVSGGYTF. The V call is TRBV5-1, the J call TRBJ1-2; D remains ambiguous. The CDR3 extends over 14 amino acids. Germline CDR1 is SGHRS and CDR2 is YFSETQ. V was clipped by 0 bases and J by 7 bases, with 13 bases between them.

The chain couples TRBV28 to TRBJ2-5, with 7 bases fitting TRBD1. Germline V lookup: CDR1 MDHEN, CDR2 SYDVKM. CDR3 length equals 14 residues. Trimming at V came to 6 bases and at J to 3 bases, leaving 7 bases not matched to a gene. The CDR3 nucleotides are TGTGCCAGCAGGCAAACAGGGGATAAAGAGACCCAGTACTTC. It encodes CASRQTGDKETQYF.

The chain has TRBV2 and TRBJ2-7, with 8 nucleotides matching TRBD1. Trimming removed 6 bases from V and 0 bases from J; junction bases left unmatched: 4. Germline V gene sequence: CDR1 SNHLY, CDR2 FYNNEI. This CDR3 has 14 residues. The CDR3 loop reads CASRRTGISYEQYF. CDR3 coding DNA: TGTGCCAGCAGAAGGACAGGGATCTCCTACGAGCAGTACTTC. Full variable domain (missing parts from reference TRBV2 and TRBJ2-7): EPEVTQTPSHQVTQMGQEVILRCVPISNHLYFYWYRQILGQKVEFLVSFYNNEISEKSEIFDDQFSVERPDGSNFTLKIRSTKLEDSAMYFCASRRTGISYEQYFGPGTRLTVT.

This clonotype was picked up a small number of times. The CDR3 DNA is TGTGCCAGCAGCGCCTCACTAGCGGGGGAACAGTTCTTC. This codes for CASSASLAGEQFF. The chain joins TRBV7-3 to TRBJ2-1; 11 nucleotides agree with TRBD2. From germline, CDR1 is SGHTA and CDR2 FQGTGA. With 5 bases clipped from V and 13 bases from J, the junction kept 7 bases outside the gene matches. This CDR3 spans 13 amino acids.

This chain connects TRBV24-1 to TRBJ2-1, with TRBD1 matching over 9 bases. Germline CDR1 reads KGHDR; CDR2 reads SFDVKD. CDR3 length equals 15 residues. V shed 3 bases, J shed 7 bases, and the junction held 6 bases outside the gene matches. The CDR3 loop is CATSDPGQGSNEQFF. The CDR3 DNA reads as TGTGCCACCAGTGATCCGGGACAGGGTAGTAATGAGCAGTTCTTC.

The chain recombines TRBV6-2 or TRBV6-3 with TRBJ2-7, with 14 bases matching TRBD2. The CDR3 length is 16 residues. Germline loops: CDR1 MNHEY, CDR2 SVGEGT. V was pared by 0 bases and J by 2 bases, with 0 bases of the junction left unmatched. CDR3 bases: TGTGCCAGCAGTTACTCGACTAGCGGGAGGGCCTACGAGCAGTACTTC. The encoded protein is CASSYSTSGRAYEQYF.

The chain joins TRBV6-1 to TRBJ1-6; D is possibly TRBD1 (6 bases). The germline V and J ends were trimmed by 11 bases and 4 bases, with 12 bases remaining between them. The germline V gene has CDR1 MNHNS and CDR2 SASEGT. CDR3 length equals 13 residues. CDR3 DNA sequence: TGTGCCGGCCAGGACAGTTATAATTCACCCCTCCACTTT. It yields the protein CAGQDSYNSPLHF.

The CDR3 region has the DNA TGCAGCGTGGGGATGGTGGGGGGGTACGAGCAGTACTTC. It specifies CSVGMVGGYEQYF. V usage is TRBV29-1 and J usage is TRBJ2-7, with TRBD2 identical over 7 bases. There are 13 residues in the CDR3. Germline CDR1 and CDR2: SQVTM and ANQGSEA. Trimming cost V 6 bases and J 4 bases; bases outside gene matches: 9.

This clonotype has only one observation. The chain recombines TRBV7-8 with TRBJ1-2; no reliable D call. V was pared by 4 bases and J by 8 bases, with 14 bases between. CDR3 length equals 13 residues. CDR1 SGHVS and CDR2 FQNEAQ come from the germline V gene. This CDR3 reads CASSSFASGGYTF. DNA for the CDR3: TGTGCCAGCAGCTCTTTCGCGTCGGGCGGCTACACCTTC.

This chain joins TRBV7-2 and TRBJ1-1; D possibly corresponds to TRBD1 (6 bases). The CDR3 totals 17 residues. Germline CDR1 SGHTA, CDR2 FQGNSA. V lost 5 bases, J lost 1 base, and 20 bases lay in between. CDR3 nucleotide sequence: TGTGCCAGCAGCAGCCCGGGGGGCCCGGCGCGGAACACTGAAGCTTTCTTT. This gives the protein CASSSPGGPARNTEAFF.

The V call is TRBV20-1, the J call TRBJ2-1; 8 nucleotides agree with TRBD2. The germline gives CDR1 DFQATT, CDR2 SNEGSKA (reference sequence). The CDR3 has 13 residues. J gave up 4 bases and V 6 bases, and 5 bases lay outside the gene matches. For the CDR3, the DNA is TGCAGTGCGCGGACTAGCCAGTACAATGAGCAGTTCTTC. This encodes CSARTSQYNEQFF.